Presented here are 11 T cell receptor beta chains from one specimen sequenced in a study of memory CD4+ T cells and cytomegalovirus serostatus. Assay: immunoSEQ multiplex PCR; the TCRdb copy retains only in-frame clones and omits some. The repertoire consists of just under 60,000 clones, with about 81% occurring once and the leading ten covering 1% to 1.2%. Single viable CD3+CD4+CD8-CD45RO+ cells were sorted as the memory CD4+ T cells. Sequences were obtained from memory CD4+ T cells from blood. The origin of the receptors is an adult in good health and CMV-seronegative.

The chain carries TRBV20-1 and TRBJ2-7, with D unresolved. Trimming removed 5 bases from V and 3 bases from J, with 8 bases in between. Germline V lookup: CDR1 DFQATT, CDR2 SNEGSKA (reference sequence). There are 11 residues in the CDR3. The CDR3 sequence: CSASDLYEQYF. CDR3 in DNA: TGCAGTGCTTCCGACCTCTACGAGCAGTACTTC.

The table lists this clone with a count of one. The gene calls are TRBV9 and TRBJ2-3; D call uncertain. This CDR3 comprises 14 residues. Germline lookup yields CDR1 SGDLS and CDR2 YYNGEE. Trimming stripped 0 bases from V and 0 bases from J, with 5 bases between. CDR3 region: CASSVAVSTDTQYF. DNA for the CDR3: TGTGCCAGCAGCGTAGCGGTGAGCACAGATACGCAGTATTTT.

This clone has a single count. This chain uses TRBV6-6 with TRBJ1-1; 8 positions match TRBD1. From germline, CDR1 is MNHNY and CDR2 SVGAGI (reference sequence). Germline trimming cut 5 bases from V and 1 base from J; bases unmatched to any gene: 3. The CDR3 consists of 14 residues. CDR3 protein: CASSPGTGNTEAFF. CDR3 bases: TGTGCCAGCAGTCCTGGGACAGGGAACACTGAAGCTTTCTTT.

This clone was recorded only once. The J gene is TRBJ2-7, the V gene TRBV14, with D unresolved. Trimming stripped 1 base from V and 6 bases from J, with 16 bases between. The CDR3 consists of 15 residues. Germline CDR1 is SGHDN and CDR2 is FVKESK. This CDR3 reads CASSQVSGHLREQYF. CDR3 coding DNA: TGTGCCAGCAGCCAAGTGTCAGGTCATTTGCGCGAGCAGTACTTC.

The chain has TRBV14 and TRBJ1-2; D unresolved. This CDR3 is built from 16 residues. Germline assignment: CDR1 SGHDN and CDR2 FVKESK. V lost 3 bases and J 4 bases, leaving 18 bases between the germline ends. The CDR3 coding sequence is TGTGCCAGCAGCCAGACCCAAGACGGGAAATTCTATGGCTACACCTTC. It specifies CASSQTQDGKFYGYTF.

J is TRBJ2-7 and V is TRBV5-1, with TRBD2 identical over 12 bases. CDR3 length equals 17 residues. V trimming: 3 bases; J trimming: 3 bases; junction bases outside the gene matches: 10. CDR1 and CDR2 from the germline V gene are SGHRS and YFSETQ. CDR3 in DNA: TGCGCCAGCAGCTCTGGACTAGCGGGAAGGACGGACTACGAGCAGTACTTC. Amino acid sequence: CASSSGLAGRTDYEQYF.

In this sample, this clone turned up a few times. J is TRBJ2-7 and V is TRBV13; D unclear. CDR1 is PRHDT and CDR2 is FYEKMQ in the germline V gene (reference sequence). The V and J ends lost 6 bases and 6 bases respectively, with 24 bases between them. This CDR3 contains 16 residues. As DNA, the CDR3 is TGTGCCAGCAGGCCAAAAGGGCTAGGGAAAACCTCCGAGCAGTACTTC. Amino acid sequence: CASRPKGLGKTSEQYF. Full variable domain (missing parts from reference TRBV13 and TRBJ2-7): AAGVIQSPRHLIKEKRETATLKCYPIPRHDTVYWYQQGPGQDPQFLISFYEKMQSDKGSIPDRFSAQQFSDYHSELNMSSLELGDSALYFCASRPKGLGKTSEQYFGPGTRLTVT.

J is TRBJ1-1 and V is TRBV9, with D possibly TRBD1 on 6 matching bases. There are 15 residues in the CDR3. CDR1 is SGDLS, CDR2 YYNGEE, per germline. Trimming shortened V by 0 bases and J by 3 bases, and 12 bases separated the two germline ends. CDR3: CASSVGGAEDTEAFF. In DNA form, the CDR3 reads TGTGCCAGCAGCGTAGGGGGGGCGGAGGACACTGAAGCTTTCTTT.

The chain employs TRBV7-2 and TRBJ2-1; D is possibly TRBD2 (6 bases). Germline lookup yields CDR1 SGHTA and CDR2 FQGNSA. V was shortened by 1 base and J by 8 bases, with 12 bases between the two germline ends. The CDR3 consists of 14 residues. The CDR3, as DNA: TGTGCCAGCAGCTTAGATTGGGCTAGCGATGAGCAGTTCTTC. This translates into CASSLDWASDEQFF.

The chain combines TRBV15 with TRBJ1-2; no firm D call. This CDR3 has 12 residues. Germline V gives CDR1 LNHNV, CDR2 YYDKDF (reference sequence). Trimming removed 0 bases at V and 10 bases at J, with 9 bases between. CDR3 bases: TGTGCCACCAGCAGAGATAAAGCCCCCTACACCTTC. Protein: CATSRDKAPYTF.

This rearrangement joins TRBV27 to TRBJ2-7; D gene ambiguous. There are 15 residues in the CDR3. Germline V lookup: CDR1 MNHEY, CDR2 SMNVEV (reference sequence). Trimming removed 3 bases at V and 6 bases at J, with 18 bases between. CDR3 in amino acids: CASSFRRTGEAEQYF. The CDR3 coding sequence is TGTGCCAGCAGTTTCCGACGAACGGGTGAAGCCGAGCAGTACTTC.